A single sample gave rise to the 5 T cell receptor beta chains below, sequenced in a study of type 1 regulatory T cells (dated by TCRdb to the early 2020s). Their antigens are not known. General findings and caveats noted by the study authors: Compared with non-Tr1 cells, Tr1 cells had a narrower TCR repertoire, and the study took this difference to reflect clonal expansion driven by alloantigen.

Reads for this sample came from an Illumina MiSeq. TCRdb took the public reads, trimmed them with fastp at Q25, ran MiXCR for clone calling and kept in-frame beta chains. Identical CDR3 proteins give one entry, which carries the most common genes and DNA. The sample profile shows tens of thousands of distinct CDR3 sequences; less than 25% of them were found once. The ten largest clonotypes hold 8.3% of the sample. Sequencing was carried out using cultured type 1 regulatory T (Tr1) cells, either the whole culture or a sorted fraction (not recorded which). According to the study, the label for this sample's cell subset or site signals: type 1 regulatory T cells sorted from the T-allo10 product. The receptor set was obtained from a human donor in good health.

Relative to its sample, this clonotype is medium-sized. The chain couples TRBV13 to TRBJ2-2, with D perhaps assigned TRBD1 or TRBD2 (6 bases each). With 8 bases removed from V and 1 base from J, the gap between germline ends came to 23 bases. Germline V gene sequence: CDR1 PRHDT, CDR2 FYEKMQ (reference sequence). The CDR3 covers 18 residues. CDR3 sequence: CASYPRDLTGQNTGELFF. The CDR3 DNA reads TGTGCCAGCTACCCGCGGGACTTGACGGGACAGAACACCGGGGAGCTGTTTTTT.

The J gene is TRBJ1-1, the V gene TRBV4-1; a weak D match, TRBD1 (5 bases). The germline gives CDR1 MGHRA, CDR2 YSYEKL. CDR3 size: 15 residues. V was trimmed by 3 bases and J by 4 bases, leaving 15 bases between them. For the CDR3, the DNA is TGCGCCAGCAGCCATAAAGGCAGGGCGGCCACTGAAGCTTTCTTT. Encoded protein: CASSHKGRAATEAFF.

For the CDR3, the DNA is TGTGCCAGCAGCCCCCCCCTCTTATACAATGAGCAGTTCTTC. Amino acid sequence: CASSPPLLYNEQFF. This chain joins TRBV5-5 and TRBJ2-1; D is unresolved. This CDR3 is 14 amino acids long. The germline gives CDR1 SGHKS, CDR2 YYEKEE (reference sequence). V shed 4 bases and J shed 4 bases, with 12 bases lying between them. Filled out from reference TRBV5-5 and TRBJ2-1, the complete variable domain reads DAGVTQSPTHLIKTRGQQVTLRCSPISGHKSVSWYQQVLGQGPQFIFQYYEKEERGRGNFPDRFSARQFPNYSSELNVNALLLGDSALYLCASSPPLLYNEQFFGPGTRLTVL.

This clonotype was found a few times. The V call is TRBV5-1, the J call TRBJ1-1; D is uncertain. This CDR3 is 14 amino acids long. Trimming removed 4 bases from V and 1 base from J, with 11 bases in between. The germline V gene encodes CDR1 SGHRS and CDR2 YFSETQ. CDR3 DNA: TGCGCCAGCAGCCCCGGGCCATCGAACACTGAAGCTTTCTTT. This encodes CASSPGPSNTEAFF.

There are a few counts of this clonotype. The genes are TRBV20-1 and TRBJ2-7, with TRBD2 identical over 7 bases. Trimming at V came to 8 bases and at J to 0 bases, leaving 7 bases not matched to a gene. Germline CDR1 is DFQATT and CDR2 is SNEGSKA (reference sequence). The CDR3 is made up of 13 amino acids. The CDR3 sequence is CSSSGESSYEQYF. The CDR3 region has the DNA TGCAGTTCCAGCGGGGAAAGCTCCTACGAGCAGTACTTC.